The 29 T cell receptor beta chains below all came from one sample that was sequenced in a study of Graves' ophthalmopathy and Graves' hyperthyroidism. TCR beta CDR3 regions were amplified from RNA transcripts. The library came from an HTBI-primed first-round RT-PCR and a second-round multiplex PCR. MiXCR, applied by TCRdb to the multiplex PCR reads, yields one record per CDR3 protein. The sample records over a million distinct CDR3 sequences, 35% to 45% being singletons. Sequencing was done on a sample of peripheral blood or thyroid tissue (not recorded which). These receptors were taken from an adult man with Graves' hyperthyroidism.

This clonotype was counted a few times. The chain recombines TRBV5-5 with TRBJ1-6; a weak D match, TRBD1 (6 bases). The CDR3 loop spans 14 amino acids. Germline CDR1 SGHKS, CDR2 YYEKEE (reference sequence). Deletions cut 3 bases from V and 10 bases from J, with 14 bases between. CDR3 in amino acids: CASSSWGRESPLHF. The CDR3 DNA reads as TGTGCCAGCAGCTCTTGGGGGCGGGAATCACCCCTCCACTTT.

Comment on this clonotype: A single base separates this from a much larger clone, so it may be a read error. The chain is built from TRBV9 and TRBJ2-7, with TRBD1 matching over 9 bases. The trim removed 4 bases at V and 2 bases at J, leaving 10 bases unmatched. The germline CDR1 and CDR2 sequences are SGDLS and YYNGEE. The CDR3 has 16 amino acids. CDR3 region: CASSNWIRTGAYEQYF. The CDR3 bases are TGTGCCAGCAGCAACTGGATCCGGACAGGGGCCTACGAGCAGTACTTC.

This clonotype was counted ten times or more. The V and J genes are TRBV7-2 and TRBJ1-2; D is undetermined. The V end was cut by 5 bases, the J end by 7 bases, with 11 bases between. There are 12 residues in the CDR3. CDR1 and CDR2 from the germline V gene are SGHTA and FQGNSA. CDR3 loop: CASSPGLVGYTF. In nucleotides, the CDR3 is TGTGCCAGCAGCCCCGGCCTAGTTGGCTACACCTTC.

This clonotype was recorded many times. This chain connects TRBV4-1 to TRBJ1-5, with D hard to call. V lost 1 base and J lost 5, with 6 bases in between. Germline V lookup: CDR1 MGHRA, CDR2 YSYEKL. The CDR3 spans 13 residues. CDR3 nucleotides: TGCGCCAGCAGCCAAGGGGATTATCAGCCCCAGCATTTT. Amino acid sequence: CASSQGDYQPQHF.

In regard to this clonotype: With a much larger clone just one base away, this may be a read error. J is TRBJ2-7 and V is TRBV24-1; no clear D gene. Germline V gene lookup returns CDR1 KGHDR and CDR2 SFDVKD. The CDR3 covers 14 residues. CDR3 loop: CATGERNGNYEQYF. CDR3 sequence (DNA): TGTGCCACCGGTGAGAGGAATGGTAACTACGAGCAGTACTTC.

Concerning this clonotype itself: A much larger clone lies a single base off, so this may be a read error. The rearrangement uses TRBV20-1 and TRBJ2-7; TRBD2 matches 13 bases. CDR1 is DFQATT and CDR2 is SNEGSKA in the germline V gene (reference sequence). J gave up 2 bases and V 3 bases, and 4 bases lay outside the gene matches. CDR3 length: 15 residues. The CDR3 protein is CSASAGLAGAYEQYF. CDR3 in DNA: TGCAGTGCTAGTGCCGGACTAGCGGGAGCCTACGAGCAGTACTTC.

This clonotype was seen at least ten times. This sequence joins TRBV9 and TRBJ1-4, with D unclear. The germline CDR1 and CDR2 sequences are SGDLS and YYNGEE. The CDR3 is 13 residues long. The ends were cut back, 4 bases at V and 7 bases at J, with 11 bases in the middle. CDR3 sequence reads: CASSRSDSEKLFF. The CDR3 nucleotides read TGTGCCAGCAGCCGCTCGGATTCTGAAAAACTGTTTTTT.

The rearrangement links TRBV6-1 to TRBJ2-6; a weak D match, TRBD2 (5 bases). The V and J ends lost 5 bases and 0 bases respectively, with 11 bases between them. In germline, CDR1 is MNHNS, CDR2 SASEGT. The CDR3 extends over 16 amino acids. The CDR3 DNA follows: TGTGCCAGCAGTTCCGCCGGGGACTCTGGGGCCAACGTCCTGACTTTC. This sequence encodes CASSSAGDSGANVLTF.

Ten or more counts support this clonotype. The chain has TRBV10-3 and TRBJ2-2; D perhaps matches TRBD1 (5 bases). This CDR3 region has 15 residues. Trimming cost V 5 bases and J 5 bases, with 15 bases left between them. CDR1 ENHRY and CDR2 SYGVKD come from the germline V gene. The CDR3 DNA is TGTGCCATCAGTCCCTCCCCCAGGGAAACCGGGGAGCTGTTTTTT. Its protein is CAISPSPRETGELFF.

In nucleotides, the CDR3 is TGTGCCAGCAGCGTAGGGTCTAGCGGGGACAATGAGCAGTTCTTC. Residues: CASSVGSSGDNEQFF. The chain carries TRBV9 and TRBJ2-7, with TRBD2 matching 9 bases. The end of the DNA is better explained by TRBJ2-1, so the J call may be wrong. The germline gives CDR1 SGDLS, CDR2 YYNGEE. The CDR3 is made up of 15 amino acids.

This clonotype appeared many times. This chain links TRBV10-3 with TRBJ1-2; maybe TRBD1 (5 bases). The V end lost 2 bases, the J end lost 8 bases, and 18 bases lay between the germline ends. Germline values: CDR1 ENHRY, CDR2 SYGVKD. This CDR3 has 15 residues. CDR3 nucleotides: TGTGCCATCAGTGAGATTTCGGGACCTGCGTGGGGCTACACCTTC. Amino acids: CAISEISGPAWGYTF.

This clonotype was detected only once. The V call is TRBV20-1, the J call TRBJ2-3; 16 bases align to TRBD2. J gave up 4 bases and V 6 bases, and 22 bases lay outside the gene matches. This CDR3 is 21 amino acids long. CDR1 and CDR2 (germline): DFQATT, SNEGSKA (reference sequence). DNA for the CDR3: TGCAGTGCCAGTAACCCACAAAGTCCGGGACTAGCGGGAGGGGTTCCAGATACGCAGTATTTT. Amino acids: CSASNPQSPGLAGGVPDTQYF.

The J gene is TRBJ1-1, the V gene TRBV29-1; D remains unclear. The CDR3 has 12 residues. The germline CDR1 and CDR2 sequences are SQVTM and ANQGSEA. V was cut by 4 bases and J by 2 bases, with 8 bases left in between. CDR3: CSVGAYNTEAFF. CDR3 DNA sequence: TGCAGCGTTGGTGCCTATAACACTGAAGCTTTCTTT. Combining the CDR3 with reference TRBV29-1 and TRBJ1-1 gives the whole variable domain SAVISQKPSRDICQRGTSLTIQCQVDSQVTMMFWYRQQPGQSLTLIATANQGSEATYESGFVIDKFPISRPNLTFSTLTVSNMSPEDSSIYLCSVGAYNTEAFFGQGTRLTVV.

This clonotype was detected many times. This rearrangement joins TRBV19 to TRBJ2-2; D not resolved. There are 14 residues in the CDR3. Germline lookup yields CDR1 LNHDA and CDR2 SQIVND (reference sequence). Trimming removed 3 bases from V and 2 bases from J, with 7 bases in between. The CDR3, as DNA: TGTGCCAGTAGTATTGGTAGCAACACCGGGGAGCTGTTTTTT. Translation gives CASSIGSNTGELFF.

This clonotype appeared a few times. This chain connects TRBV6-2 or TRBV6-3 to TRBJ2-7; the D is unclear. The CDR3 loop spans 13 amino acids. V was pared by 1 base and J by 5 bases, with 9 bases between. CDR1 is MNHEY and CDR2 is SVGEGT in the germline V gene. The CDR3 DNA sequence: TGTGCCAGCAGTTACTTGTTGCACCACGAGCAGTACTTC. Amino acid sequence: CASSYLLHHEQYF.

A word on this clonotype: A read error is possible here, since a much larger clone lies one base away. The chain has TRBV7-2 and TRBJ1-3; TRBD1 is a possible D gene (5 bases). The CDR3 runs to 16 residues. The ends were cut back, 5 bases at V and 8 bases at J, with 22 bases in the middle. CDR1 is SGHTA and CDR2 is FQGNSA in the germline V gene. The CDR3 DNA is TGTACCAGCAGCCCAGAAGTCGGGGCCCTCGAGGACACCATATATTTT. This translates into CTSSPEVGALEDTIYF.

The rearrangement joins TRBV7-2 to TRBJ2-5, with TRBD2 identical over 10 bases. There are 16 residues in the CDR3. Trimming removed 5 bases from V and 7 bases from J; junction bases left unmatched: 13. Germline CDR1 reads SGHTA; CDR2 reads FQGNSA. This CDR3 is CASSQELAGYPGTQYF. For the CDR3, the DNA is TGTGCCAGCAGCCAAGAACTAGCGGGATACCCAGGGACCCAGTACTTC. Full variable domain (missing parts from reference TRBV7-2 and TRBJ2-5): GAGVSQSPSNKVTEKGKDVELRCDPISGHTALYWYRQSLGQGLEFLIYFQGNSAPDKSGLPSDRFSAERTGGSVSTLTIQRTQQEDSAVYLCASSQELAGYPGTQYFGPGTRLLVL.

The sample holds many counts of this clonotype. The CDR3: CASSLENWADEQYF. Here the CDR3 DNA reads TGCGCCAGCAGCTTGGAGAATTGGGCGGACGAGCAGTACTTC. The genes are TRBV5-1 and TRBJ2-7; unclear D gene. CDR1 and CDR2 (germline): SGHRS, YFSETQ. CDR3 size: 14 residues. Trimming shortened V by 0 bases and J by 5 bases, and 12 bases separated the two germline ends.

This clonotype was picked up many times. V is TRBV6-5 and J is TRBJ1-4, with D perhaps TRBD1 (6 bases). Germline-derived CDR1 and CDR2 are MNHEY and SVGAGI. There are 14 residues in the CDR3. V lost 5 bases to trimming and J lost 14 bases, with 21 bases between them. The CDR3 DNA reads TGTGCCAGCAGTGACAGGAGTTCGCCCCCTAGGCTGTTTTTT. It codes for CASSDRSSPPRLFF.

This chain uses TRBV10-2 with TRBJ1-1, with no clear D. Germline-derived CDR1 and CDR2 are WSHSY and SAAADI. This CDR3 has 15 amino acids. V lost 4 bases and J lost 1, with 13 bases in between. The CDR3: CASSAPRATNTEAFF. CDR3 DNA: TGCGCCAGCAGTGCCCCCCGGGCTACGAACACTGAAGCTTTCTTT.

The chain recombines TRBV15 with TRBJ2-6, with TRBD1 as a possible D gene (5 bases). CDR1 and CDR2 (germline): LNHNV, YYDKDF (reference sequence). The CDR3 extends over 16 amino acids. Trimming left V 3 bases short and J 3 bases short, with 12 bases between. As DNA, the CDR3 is TGTGCCACCAGCAGTGAAGCGCAGGGTGGGGCCAACGTCCTGACTTTC. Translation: CATSSEAQGGANVLTF.

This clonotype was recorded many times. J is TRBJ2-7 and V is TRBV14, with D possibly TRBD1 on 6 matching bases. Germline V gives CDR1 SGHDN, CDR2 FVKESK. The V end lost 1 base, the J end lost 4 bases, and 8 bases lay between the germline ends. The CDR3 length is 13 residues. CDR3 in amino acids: CASSQVRGYEQYF. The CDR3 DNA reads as TGTGCCAGCAGCCAAGTAAGGGGGTACGAGCAGTACTTC.

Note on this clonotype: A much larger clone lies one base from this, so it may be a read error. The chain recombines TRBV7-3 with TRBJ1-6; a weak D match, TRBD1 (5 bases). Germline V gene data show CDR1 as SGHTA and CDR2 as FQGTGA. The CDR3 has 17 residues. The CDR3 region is CASSQRFRSRDPSPFHF. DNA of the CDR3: TGCGCCAGCAGCCAAAGGTTCCGAAGCAGGGACCCTTCACCCTTCCACTTT. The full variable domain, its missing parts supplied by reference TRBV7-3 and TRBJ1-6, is GAGVSQTPSNKVTEKGKYVELRCDPISGHTALYWYRQSLGQGPEFLIYFQGTGAADDSGLPNDRFFAVRPEGSVSTLKIQRTERGDSAVYLCASSQRFRSRDPSPFHFGNGTRLTVT.

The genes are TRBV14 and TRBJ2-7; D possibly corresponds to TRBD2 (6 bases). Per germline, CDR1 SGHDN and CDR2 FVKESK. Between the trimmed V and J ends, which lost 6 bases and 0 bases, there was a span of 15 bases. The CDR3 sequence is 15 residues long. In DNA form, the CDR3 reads TGTGCCAGCAGTTCGCCGGGAGACTACTCCTACGAGCAGTACTTC. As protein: CASSSPGDYSYEQYF.

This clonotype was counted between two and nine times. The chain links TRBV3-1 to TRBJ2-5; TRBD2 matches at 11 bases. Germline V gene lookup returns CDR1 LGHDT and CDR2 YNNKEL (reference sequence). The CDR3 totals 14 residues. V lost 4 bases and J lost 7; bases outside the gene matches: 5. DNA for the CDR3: TGTGCCAGCAGCCCCTCTAGCGGGGGGCCGACCCAGTACTTC. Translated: CASSPSSGGPTQYF.

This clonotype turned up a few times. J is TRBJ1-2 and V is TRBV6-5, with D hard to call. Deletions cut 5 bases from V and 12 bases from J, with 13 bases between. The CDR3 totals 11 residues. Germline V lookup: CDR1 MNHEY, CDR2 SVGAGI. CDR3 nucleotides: TGTGCCAGCAGTGCAGGCAGTGGAAACACCTTC. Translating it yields CASSAGSGNTF.

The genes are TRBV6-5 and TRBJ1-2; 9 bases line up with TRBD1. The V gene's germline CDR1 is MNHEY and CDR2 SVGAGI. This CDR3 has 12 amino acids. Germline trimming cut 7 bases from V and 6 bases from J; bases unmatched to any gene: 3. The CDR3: CASKQGANGYTF. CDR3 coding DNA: TGTGCCAGCAAACAGGGGGCTAATGGCTACACCTTC.

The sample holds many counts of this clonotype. The CDR3 nucleotides read TGTGCCAGCAGCTCAACGGACAGGGAATTTAACTATGGCTACACCTTC. Residues: CASSSTDREFNYGYTF. The chain links TRBV7-9 to TRBJ1-2; 8 bases align to TRBD1. The CDR3 extends over 16 amino acids. J lost 1 base, V lost 4 bases, and 8 bases had no gene match. Germline-derived CDR1 and CDR2 are SEHNR and FQNEAQ (reference sequence).

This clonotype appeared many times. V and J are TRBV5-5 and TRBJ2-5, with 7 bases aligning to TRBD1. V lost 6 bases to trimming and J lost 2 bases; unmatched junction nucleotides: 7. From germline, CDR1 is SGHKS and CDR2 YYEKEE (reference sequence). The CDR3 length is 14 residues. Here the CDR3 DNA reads TGTGCCAGCACCTTAGGACAGGCACAAGAGACCCAGTACTTC. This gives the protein CASTLGQAQETQYF.